This entry features one T cell receptor beta chain sequence. Its antigen is unknown. In the PCR, 60 Vbeta and 13 Jbeta primers were used. TCRdb keeps only in-frame clones here, not all; method: immunoSEQ multiplex PCR. Of around 100,000 clones listed, approximately 70% are singletons. This sample was taken from a study of cytomegalovirus exposure and HLA in healthy donors. Study-level results: Sequences of the TCR beta chain were said to predict the HLA-A and HLA-B alleles of most subjects accurately. Cytomegalovirus-associated TCR beta chains were listed, numbering some 180.

Trimming cost V 6 bases and J 4 bases; bases outside gene matches: 6. This CDR3 is built from 17 residues. Looked up from germline, CDR1 is MDHEN and CDR2 is SYDVKM. Sequenced input: PBMCs. This clonotype was obtained from a man aged 35 to 55 in good health and CMV-seropositive. V and J are TRBV28 and TRBJ2-2; 15 bases line up with TRBD2. The CDR3 loop is CASRAVGLAGGTGELFF. The DNA of the CDR3 is TGTGCCAGCAGGGCAGTGGGACTAGCGGGAGGCACCGGGGAGCTGTTTTTT.